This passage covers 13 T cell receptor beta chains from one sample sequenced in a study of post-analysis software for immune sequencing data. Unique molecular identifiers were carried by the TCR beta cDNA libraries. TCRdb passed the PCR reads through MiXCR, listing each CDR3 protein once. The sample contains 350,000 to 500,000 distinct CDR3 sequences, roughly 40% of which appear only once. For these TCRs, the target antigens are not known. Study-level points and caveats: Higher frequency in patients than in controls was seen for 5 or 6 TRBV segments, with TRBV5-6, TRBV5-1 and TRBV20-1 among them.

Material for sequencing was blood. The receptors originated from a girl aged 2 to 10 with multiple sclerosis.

CDR3 region: CASSRLSGTGGRYEQYF. The CDR3 coding sequence is TGTGCCAGCAGTCGCCTATCCGGGACAGGGGGTCGTTACGAGCAGTACTTC. V usage is TRBV6-6 and J usage is TRBJ2-7; 11 bases agree with TRBD1. Germline CDR1 MNHNY, CDR2 SVGAGI (reference sequence). V was pared by 5 bases and J by 4 bases, with 13 bases of the junction left unmatched. The CDR3 runs 17 residues.

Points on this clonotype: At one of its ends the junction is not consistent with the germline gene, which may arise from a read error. The CDR3 is CTSSLGRGREQYF. The CDR3 DNA sequence: TGTACCAGCAGCTTAGGCAGGGGCCGGGAGCAGTACTTC. This sequence joins TRBV7-9 and TRBJ2-5; tentatively, D is TRBD1 or TRBD2 (6 bases each). The germline CDR1 and CDR2 sequences are SEHNR and FQNEAQ (reference sequence). The CDR3 sequence is 13 residues long. Based on the CDR3 plus reference TRBV7-9 and TRBJ2-5, the full variable domain is DTGVSQNPRHKITKRGQNVTFRCDPISEHNRLYWYRQTLGQGPEFLTYFQNEAQLEKSRLLSDRFSAERPKGSFSTLEIQRTEQGDSAMYLCTSSLGRGREQYFGPGTRLLVL.

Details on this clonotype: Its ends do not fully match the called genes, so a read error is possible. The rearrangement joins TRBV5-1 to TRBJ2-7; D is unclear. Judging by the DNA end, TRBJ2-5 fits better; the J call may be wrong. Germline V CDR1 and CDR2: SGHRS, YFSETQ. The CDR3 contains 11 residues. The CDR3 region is CASGLPGTQYF. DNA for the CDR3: TGCGCCAGCGGCTTACCGGGGACCCAGTACTTC.

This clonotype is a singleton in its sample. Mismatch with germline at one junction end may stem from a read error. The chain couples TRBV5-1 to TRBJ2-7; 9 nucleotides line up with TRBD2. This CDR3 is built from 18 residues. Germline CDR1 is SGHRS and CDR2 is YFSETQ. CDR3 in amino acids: CASSSSTLAGAISHEQYF. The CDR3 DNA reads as TGCGCCAGCAGCTCCTCTACCTTAGCGGGAGCCATCTCCCACGAGCAGTACTTC. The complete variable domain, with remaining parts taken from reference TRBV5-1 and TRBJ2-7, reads KAGVTQTPRYLIKTRGQQVTLSCSPISGHRSVSWYQQTPGQGLQFLFEYFSETQRNKGNFPGRFSGRQFSNSRSEMNVSTLELGDSALYLCASSSSTLAGAISHEQYFGPGTRLTVT.

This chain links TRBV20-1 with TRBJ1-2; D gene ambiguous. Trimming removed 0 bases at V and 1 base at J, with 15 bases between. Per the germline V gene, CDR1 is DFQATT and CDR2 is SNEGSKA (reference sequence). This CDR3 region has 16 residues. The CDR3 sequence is CSARDGTSRSNYGYTF. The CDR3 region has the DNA TGCAGTGCTAGAGATGGAACGAGCAGGAGTAACTATGGCTACACCTTC.

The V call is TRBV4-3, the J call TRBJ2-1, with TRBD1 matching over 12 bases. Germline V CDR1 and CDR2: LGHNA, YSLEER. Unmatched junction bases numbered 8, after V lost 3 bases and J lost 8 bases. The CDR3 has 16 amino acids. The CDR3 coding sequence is TGCGCCAGCAGCCACGCCGGGACAGGGGGCTTGTATGAGCAGTTCTTC. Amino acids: CASSHAGTGGLYEQFF.

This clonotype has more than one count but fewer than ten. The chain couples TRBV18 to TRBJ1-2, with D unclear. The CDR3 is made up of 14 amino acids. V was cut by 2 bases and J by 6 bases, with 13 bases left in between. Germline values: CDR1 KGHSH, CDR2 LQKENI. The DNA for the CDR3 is TGTGCCAGCTCACCAGTGGAGGACCCCCATGGCTACACCTTC. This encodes CASSPVEDPHGYTF.

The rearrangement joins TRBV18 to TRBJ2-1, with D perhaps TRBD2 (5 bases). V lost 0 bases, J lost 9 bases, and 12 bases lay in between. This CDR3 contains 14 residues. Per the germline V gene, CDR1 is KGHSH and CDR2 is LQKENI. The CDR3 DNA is TGTGCCAGCTCACCACCGACGGGAAGTGGTGAGCAGTTCTTC. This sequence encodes CASSPPTGSGEQFF.

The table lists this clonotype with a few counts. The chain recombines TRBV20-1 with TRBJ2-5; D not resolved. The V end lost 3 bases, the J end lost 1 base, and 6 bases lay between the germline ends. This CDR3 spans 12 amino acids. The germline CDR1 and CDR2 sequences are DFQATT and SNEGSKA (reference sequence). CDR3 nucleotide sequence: TGCAGTGCTAGCTCCTCCCAAGAGACCCAGTACTTC. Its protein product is CSASSSQETQYF.

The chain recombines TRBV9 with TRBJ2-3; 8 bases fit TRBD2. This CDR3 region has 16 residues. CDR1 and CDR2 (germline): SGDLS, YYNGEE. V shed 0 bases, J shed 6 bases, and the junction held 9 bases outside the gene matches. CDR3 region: CASSVVGAGVADTQYF. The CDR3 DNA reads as TGTGCCAGCAGCGTAGTGGGAGCGGGAGTGGCGGATACGCAGTATTTT.

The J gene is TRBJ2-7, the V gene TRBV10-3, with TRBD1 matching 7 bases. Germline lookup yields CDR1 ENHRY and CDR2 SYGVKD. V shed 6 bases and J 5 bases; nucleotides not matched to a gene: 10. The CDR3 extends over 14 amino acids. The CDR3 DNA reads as TGTGCCATCAGGCGTAGCACAGGGGTCGACGAGCAGTACTTC. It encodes CAIRRSTGVDEQYF.

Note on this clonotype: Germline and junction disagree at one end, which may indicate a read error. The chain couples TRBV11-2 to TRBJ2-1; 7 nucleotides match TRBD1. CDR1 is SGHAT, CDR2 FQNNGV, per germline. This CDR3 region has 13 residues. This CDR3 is CASSSGQANGQFF. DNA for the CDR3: TGTGCCAGCAGCTCAGGACAGGCCAATGGGCAGTTCTTC.

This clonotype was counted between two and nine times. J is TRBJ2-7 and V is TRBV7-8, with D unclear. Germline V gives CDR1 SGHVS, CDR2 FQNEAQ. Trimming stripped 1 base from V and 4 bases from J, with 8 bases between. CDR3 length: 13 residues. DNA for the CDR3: TGTGCCAGCAGCTTAGTGGAACAGTACGAGCAGTACTTC. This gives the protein CASSLVEQYEQYF.